This record covers a single T cell receptor beta chain. Its antigen is as yet unknown. Germline-derived CDR1 and CDR2 are SGHTS and YDEGEE. The CDR3 loop spans 17 amino acids. V was shortened by 4 bases and J by 2 bases, with 20 bases between the two germline ends. This sample stems from a study of cytomegalovirus exposure and HLA in healthy donors. Study as a whole: Among the approximately 400 donors who were genotyped, roughly 86% fell in the genetic ancestry cluster that is associated with self-reported Caucasian donors. Whole-study findings and limits: Sequencing likely produced, as an artifact, a cluster of highly shared sequence variants. Presence/absence analyses rested on an assumption that sequencing depth was roughly uniform across donors. Specificity for CMV antigens was confirmed in vitro for three of the CMV-associated chains.

PCR primers comprised 60 Vbeta and 13 Jbeta primers. This table comes from immunoSEQ multiplex PCR, and its TCRdb copy is limited to in-frame clones, with some not included. The sample gives roughly 250,000 clones, over 70% of which show up once; about 0.3% is in the top ten. Sequenced: PBMCs. This clonotype was obtained from a girl aged 2 to 10 in good health and CMV-seronegative. V usage is TRBV5-8 and J usage is TRBJ2-3; possible D gene TRBD2, 7 bases. For the CDR3, the DNA is TGTGCCAGCAGCAACTTGAGGGGGGGGCGGATCACAGATACGCAGTATTTT. Its translation is CASSNLRGGRITDTQYF.